These T cell receptor beta chains were read from a single sample in a study of blood T cells in healthy people across ages. MiXCR, run by TCRdb on the 5' RACE reads, gives a single entry per CDR3 protein. The repertoire holds around 1,600,000 distinct CDR3 sequences, with approximately 39% as singletons. Material: blood. The source is a woman younger than 30 in good health. Both conserved end residues are part of each CDR3.

j_call v_call cdr3_length cdr3_aa
. TRBV28 16 CASSGFTGQVSYEQYF
TRBJ2-5 TRBV7-9 13 CASSEVLWDEQYF
TRBJ1-2 TRBV2 14 CASSEFGAAYGYTF
TRBJ1-2 TRBV20-1 16 CSARGSSSTGNYGYTF
TRBJ1-5 TRBV7-8 16 CASSLVGDGNNQPQHF
TRBJ1-3 TRBV4-1 16 CASSQAKRTSGNTIYF
TRBJ2-1 TRBV3-1 19 CASSQERRLASSSYNEQFF
TRBJ2-7 TRBV12-3/TRBV12-4 11 CASSSGPTQYF
TRBJ1-3 TRBV20-1 13 CSAVRSSGNTIYF
. TRBV3-1 17 CASSPGTSATGAYEQYF
TRBJ2-7 TRBV12-3/TRBV12-4 13 CASSLWDTYEQYF
TRBJ1-4 TRBV20-1 14 CSASDGATNEKLFF
TRBJ1-2 TRBV7-2 17 CASSLREGGYPNYGYTF
TRBJ1-1 TRBV6-2/TRBV6-3 14 CASSAPGQNTEAFF
TRBJ1-5 TRBV15 18 CTTSSFVERGLRNQPQHF
TRBJ2-3 TRBV27 13 CASSFLAGVTQYF
TRBJ2-7 TRBV20-1 13 CSASYRGTSEQYF
TRBJ2-5 TRBV2 13 CATREYGQETQYF
TRBJ1-6 TRBV27 15 CASSLSGGSNSPLHF
TRBJ2-3 TRBV3-1 18 CASSQDPSSGDSTDTQYF
TRBJ2-2 TRBV12-3/TRBV12-4 13 CASSATDTGELFF
. TRBV14 16 CASSPPGLAGMVTQYF
TRBJ2-3 TRBV20-1 17 CSAELAGVSQRTDTQYF
TRBJ2-3 TRBV2 15 CASISPGQFPDTQYF
TRBJ1-5 TRBV28 13 CASSSQLNQPQHF
. TRBV3-1 16 CASSRLTSGSVYEQYF
TRBJ2-7 TRBV28 15 CASSLLALRTYEQYF
TRBJ2-7 TRBV6-1 18 CASSELPGTGQSSYEQYF
TRBJ2-7 TRBV25-1 14 CAPRAPGDSYEQYF
TRBJ1-1 TRBV11-2 13 CASSLPLGQEAFF
TRBJ1-2 TRBV6-5 14 CASSYSMRAPGYTF
TRBJ2-7 TRBV28 13 CASATGASYEQYF
TRBJ2-7 TRBV5-6 12 CATGKSAYEQYF
TRBJ1-4 TRBV9 15 CASSYREAGNEKLFF
TRBJ1-2 TRBV5-1 14 CASSSGPTDYGYTF
TRBJ2-1 TRBV29-1 15 CSTIRRLAVSNEQFF
TRBJ2-3 TRBV10-3 14 CAIMDSQTKDTQYF
TRBJ1-3 TRBV29-1 14 CSVAPGGSGNTIYF
TRBJ2-5 TRBV3-1 13 CASSSRGENEQYF
. TRBV7-2 15 CASSLAQGSYNEQYF
TRBJ2-1 TRBV20-1 16 CSATGQGRSSYNEQFF
TRBJ2-5 TRBV18 15 CASSPTGQGAKTQYF
TRBJ2-5 TRBV4-1 15 CASSQEGGRAETQYF
TRBJ2-4 TRBV7-8 18 CASSLVAPGGVGKNIQYF
TRBJ2-7 TRBV6-6 14 CASLLARGTYEQYF
TRBJ2-1 TRBV6-2/TRBV6-3 12 CASSPSDNEQFF
TRBJ2-2 TRBV6-2/TRBV6-3 16 CASTKPGLAGAGELFF
TRBJ2-5 TRBV4-3 15 CASSQGLGLGETQYF
TRBJ1-2 TRBV6-1 14 CASSQDGTNYGYTF
TRBJ1-2 TRBV2 13 CASSEGPIYGYTF
TRBJ1-2 TRBV6-5 14 CASRPDMGSYGYTF
TRBJ2-3 TRBV20-1 16 CSARDGARTSTNTQYF
TRBJ2-3 TRBV9 13 CASSGESADTQYF
TRBJ2-7 TRBV7-8 13 CASSSLRFYEQYF
TRBJ1-4 TRBV12-3/TRBV12-4 16 CASTPQYGLANEKLFF
TRBJ1-5 TRBV25-1 14 CASSDTFFNQPRHF
TRBJ1-6 TRBV5-1 14 CASSQGQGTSPLHF
TRBJ2-5 TRBV4-1 18 CASSQDLAGGLSASPQYF